The 26 T cell receptor beta chains presented below share a single source sample, sequenced in a study of regulatory T cells in long-lasting Graves disease. Arm-PCR of CDR3 regions with iRepertoire HTBI primers generated TCR beta libraries. TCRdb used MiXCR to reprocess the multiplex PCR reads, holding one entry per CDR3 protein. Among 600,000 to 850,000 distinct CDR3 sequences listed, around 30% were seen once. Time point denoted: persistent/refractory GD, antithyroid drugs over 5 years with positive TRAb. PBMC-extracted RNA yielded the TCR library. Material: peripheral blood mononuclear cells (PBMCs), obtained when the disease was refractory, from a patient treated with antithyroid drugs. Receptor source: a female donor with Graves disease.

This clonotype was detected only a few times. The chain uses TRBV20-1 and TRBJ1-1, with D unclear. CDR1 is DFQATT and CDR2 is SNEGSKA in the germline V gene (reference sequence). V lost 5 bases and J lost 1, with 5 bases in between. The CDR3 is 11 amino acids. CDR3 amino acids: CSASENTEAFF. The DNA of the CDR3 is TGCAGTGCTTCAGAGAACACTGAAGCTTTCTTT.

The V gene is TRBV7-9, the J gene TRBJ1-2, with D perhaps matching TRBD1 (6 bases). Germline CDR1 SEHNR, CDR2 FQNEAQ (reference sequence). V was pared by 4 bases and J by 5 bases, with 17 bases between. The CDR3 has 15 residues. The CDR3 region is CASSSPDSQGYGYTF. The CDR3 DNA reads TGTGCCAGCAGCTCCCCGGACAGCCAGGGTTATGGCTACACCTTC. Based on the CDR3 plus reference TRBV7-9 and TRBJ1-2, the full variable domain is DTGVSQNPRHKITKRGQNVTFRCDPISEHNRLYWYRQTLGQGPEFLTYFQNEAQLEKSRLLSDRFSAERPKGSFSTLEIQRTEQGDSAMYLCASSSPDSQGYGYTFGSGTRLTVV.

The chain carries TRBV11-2 and TRBJ2-7, with 9 bases lining up with TRBD2. Trimming at V came to 5 bases and at J to 5 bases, leaving 7 bases not matched to a gene. The germline gives CDR1 SGHAT, CDR2 FQNNGV. This CDR3 contains 14 residues. The CDR3 sequence: CASSRPGLAHEQYF. The CDR3 DNA reads as TGTGCCAGCAGCCGGCCGGGACTAGCTCACGAGCAGTACTTC.

The sample holds a few counts of this clonotype. This rearrangement joins TRBV30 to TRBJ1-1; possibly TRBD1 for D (6 bases). The CDR3 sequence is 13 residues long. Germline CDR1 GTSNPN, CDR2 SVGIG (reference sequence). V was cut by 4 bases and J by 5 bases, with 14 bases left in between. The CDR3: CAWTRQAGTEAFF. The CDR3 region has the DNA TGTGCCTGGACCCGACAGGCGGGGACTGAAGCTTTCTTT. The whole variable domain, filled in from reference TRBV30 and TRBJ1-1, reads SQTIHQWPATLVQPVGSPLSLECTVEGTSNPNLYWYRQAAGRGLQLLFYSVGIGQISSEVPQNLSASRPQDRQFILSSKKLLLSDSGFYLCAWTRQAGTEAFFGQGTRLTVV.

This clonotype was detected only a few times. The rearrangement uses TRBV29-1 and TRBJ1-2, with D tentatively TRBD1 (5 bases). Germline V gene sequence: CDR1 SQVTM, CDR2 ANQGSEA. This CDR3 region has 13 residues. Trimming stripped 4 bases from V and 4 bases from J, with 13 bases between. For the CDR3, the DNA is TGCAGCGTTGCTTCGGGACTGAGCTATGGCTACACCTTC. Its protein product is CSVASGLSYGYTF.

This clonotype was observed a few times. The V call is TRBV25-1, the J call TRBJ1-2, with D unclear. The CDR3 loop spans 14 amino acids. The germline V gene has CDR1 MGHDK and CDR2 SYGVNS. V dropped 1 base and J dropped 5 bases, with 11 bases sitting between them. CDR3 protein: CASSELTLTYGYTF. The CDR3 DNA follows: TGTGCCAGCAGTGAATTAACCTTAACATATGGCTACACCTTC.

This clonotype appeared many times. The CDR3 DNA sequence: TGTGCCAGCAGTTTACAGGGTGAAAAACTGTTTTTT. Amino acids: CASSLQGEKLFF. This sequence joins TRBV12-3 or TRBV12-4 and TRBJ1-4; a weak D match, TRBD1 (5 bases). Trimming took 2 bases from V and 7 from J, leaving 5 bases between them. This CDR3 spans 12 amino acids.

The J gene is TRBJ2-1, the V gene TRBV2; 8 nucleotides match TRBD2. Germline V lookup: CDR1 SNHLY, CDR2 FYNNEI. J gave up 12 bases and V 8 bases, and 24 bases lay outside the gene matches. The CDR3 contains 17 residues. CDR3 sequence reads: CASLNVGGTRGRLAQFF. The CDR3 nucleotides read TGTGCCAGCTTGAATGTAGGGGGGACTAGAGGGCGTTTGGCGCAGTTCTTC.

The rearrangement uses TRBV5-1 and TRBJ2-5, with D possibly matching TRBD2 (7 bases). V was clipped by 0 bases and J by 5 bases, with 14 bases between them. This CDR3 has 15 residues. Germline V CDR1 and CDR2: SGHRS, YFSETQ. For the CDR3, the DNA is TGCGCCAGCAGCTTGGGACCAGCGGGACATGAGACCCAGTACTTC. This translates into CASSLGPAGHETQYF.

The chain is built from TRBV20-1 and TRBJ2-1; D is uncertain. The CDR3 totals 16 residues. Trimming removed 0 bases from V and 1 base from J, with 13 bases in between. Per germline, CDR1 DFQATT and CDR2 SNEGSKA (reference sequence). CDR3 amino acids: CSAREGSPRSYNEQFF. CDR3 in DNA: TGCAGTGCTAGAGAGGGAAGTCCCCGGTCCTACAATGAGCAGTTCTTC.

This clonotype was picked up a small number of times. The J gene is TRBJ1-1, the V gene TRBV11-2, with a weak D call TRBD1 (5 bases). Per germline, CDR1 SGHAT and CDR2 FQNNGV. V was shortened by 0 bases and J by 11 bases, with 16 bases between the two germline ends. The CDR3 is made up of 14 amino acids. CDR3 amino acids: CASSLESRNGGAFF. CDR3 in DNA: TGTGCCAGCAGCTTAGAATCCCGGAACGGGGGGGCTTTCTTT.

The chain employs TRBV15 and TRBJ1-2; 9 bases align to TRBD1. There are 15 residues in the CDR3. CDR1 and CDR2 from the germline V gene are LNHNV and YYDKDF (reference sequence). V trimming: 0 bases; J trimming: 4 bases; junction bases outside the gene matches: 3. The DNA of the CDR3 is TGTGCCACCAGCAGAGATGGGACAGGGCCCTATGGCTACACCTTC. This gives the protein CATSRDGTGPYGYTF.

The chain links TRBV29-1 to TRBJ1-5; tentative D call: TRBD1 (6 bases). V was trimmed by 1 base and J by 6 bases, leaving 16 bases between them. CDR1 is SQVTM, CDR2 ANQGSEA, per germline. This CDR3 is built from 15 residues. CDR3 region: CSVEVAGGAGQPQHF. In DNA, the CDR3 is TGCAGCGTTGAAGTAGCGGGGGGCGCGGGTCAGCCCCAGCATTTT.

The V gene is TRBV2, the J gene TRBJ2-3; 11 bases fit TRBD2. Trimming removed 6 bases from V and 4 bases from J; junction bases left unmatched: 3. Germline V lookup: CDR1 SNHLY, CDR2 FYNNEI. The CDR3 runs 14 residues. CDR3 DNA sequence: TGTGCCAGCAGAGGGACTAGCGGCCCAGATACGCAGTATTTT. The encoded protein is CASRGTSGPDTQYF. Drawing the rest from reference TRBV2 and TRBJ2-3, the complete variable domain is EPEVTQTPSHQVTQMGQEVILRCVPISNHLYFYWYRQILGQKVEFLVSFYNNEISEKSEIFDDQFSVERPDGSNFTLKIRSTKLEDSAMYFCASRGTSGPDTQYFGPGTRLTVL.

CDR3 amino acids: CASSQVAGSGNTIYF. The DNA of the CDR3 is TGTGCCAGCAGCCAAGTTGCCGGGTCTGGAAACACCATATATTTT. The genes are TRBV14 and TRBJ1-3; D is undetermined. CDR1 and CDR2 from the germline V gene are SGHDN and FVKESK. V was clipped by 1 base and J by 1 base, with 8 bases between them. This CDR3 has 15 amino acids.

This clonotype was observed many times. The chain recombines TRBV12-3 or TRBV12-4 with TRBJ2-7; tentative D call: TRBD2 (5 bases). The CDR3 is made up of 14 amino acids. Trimming pared 5 bases from V and 4 bases from J, leaving 15 bases between. The CDR3 reads CASSPALRGYEQYF. CDR3 sequence (DNA): TGTGCCAGCAGTCCGGCCCTCCGGGGTTACGAGCAGTACTTC.

CDR3 loop: CASSLWAGGEQYF. The CDR3 nucleotides read TGTGCCAGCAGCTTATGGGCGGGAGGCGAGCAGTACTTC. The chain is built from TRBV7-2 and TRBJ2-7; 8 nucleotides line up with TRBD2. Germline V gene lookup returns CDR1 SGHTA and CDR2 FQGNSA. After removal of 2 bases from V and 6 bases from J, the junction contained 3 bases not matched to a gene. CDR3 size: 13 residues.

This sequence joins TRBV6-1 and TRBJ1-2; D possibly corresponds to TRBD1 (5 bases). V was clipped by 8 bases and J by 3 bases, with 16 bases between them. CDR3 size: 14 residues. Per germline, CDR1 MNHNS and CDR2 SASEGT. Written as DNA, the CDR3 is TGTGCCAGCTCTGTAGGGAGGGGCGACTATGGCTACACCTTC. This sequence encodes CASSVGRGDYGYTF.

The rearrangement links TRBV27 to TRBJ1-1, with TRBD1 as a possible D gene (6 bases). The V and J ends lost 0 bases and 4 bases respectively, with 15 bases between them. CDR3 length: 16 amino acids. CDR1 and CDR2 from the germline V gene are MNHEY and SMNVEV (reference sequence). CDR3 DNA sequence: TGTGCCAGCAGTTTATCGGTGGGGGCGCAGGGCACTGAAGCTTTCTTT. Protein sequence: CASSLSVGAQGTEAFF.

There are many counts of this clonotype. The chain has TRBV7-2 and TRBJ1-6; TRBD1 matches at 9 bases. Germline CDR1 reads SGHTA; CDR2 reads FQGNSA. Trimming cost V 5 bases and J 10 bases; bases outside gene matches: 9. The CDR3 sequence is 15 residues long. CDR3 nucleotides: TGTGCCAGCAGCCTCGGACAGGGGAACCACTCACCCCTCCACTTT. This gives the protein CASSLGQGNHSPLHF.

This rearrangement joins TRBV28 to TRBJ1-1; 8 bases are a match to TRBD1. V was clipped by 6 bases and J by 4 bases; unmatched bases: 4. Germline CDR1 is MDHEN and CDR2 is SYDVKM. The CDR3 length is 13 residues. CDR3 protein: CASRARGRTEAFF. The CDR3 DNA is TGTGCCAGCAGGGCCAGGGGGCGCACTGAAGCTTTCTTT. Full variable domain (rest looked up from reference TRBV28 and TRBJ1-1): DVKVTQSSRYLVKRTGEKVFLECVQDMDHENMFWYRQDPGLGLRLIYFSYDVKMKEKGDIPEGYSVSREKKERFSLILESASTNQTSMYLCASRARGRTEAFFGQGTRLTVV.

This clonotype was counted a few times. The J gene is TRBJ2-5, the V gene TRBV20-1; D is undetermined. This CDR3 spans 16 amino acids. Germline CDR1 reads DFQATT; CDR2 reads SNEGSKA (reference sequence). V was shortened by 0 bases and J by 5 bases, with 19 bases between the two germline ends. The CDR3 spells CSARDTLVPFLETQYF. The CDR3 coding sequence is TGCAGTGCTAGAGATACGCTAGTACCTTTTCTCGAGACCCAGTACTTC.

This clonotype was seen a handful of times. The J gene is TRBJ1-1, the V gene TRBV7-8, with D unresolved. The CDR3 covers 15 residues. Per germline, CDR1 SGHVS and CDR2 FQNEAQ. The V gene lost 5 bases and the J gene lost 10 bases, with 23 bases spanning the gap. The CDR3 here is CASSPTGEAFRVAFF. CDR3 bases: TGTGCCAGCAGCCCCACCGGGGAGGCCTTTAGGGTAGCTTTCTTT.

J is TRBJ1-5 and V is TRBV11-2; no firm D call. The germline V and J ends were trimmed by 2 bases and 0 bases, with 8 bases remaining between them. The CDR3 has 15 amino acids. Germline lookup yields CDR1 SGHAT and CDR2 FQNNGV. CDR3 sequence: CASSLYGDSNQPQHF. The CDR3 region has the DNA TGTGCCAGCAGCTTATACGGGGATAGCAATCAGCCCCAGCATTTT.

This clonotype has a count of ten or more. The chain uses TRBV3-1 and TRBJ1-2; no definite D call. With 4 bases removed from V and 6 bases from J, the gap between germline ends came to 6 bases. Looked up from germline, CDR1 is LGHDT and CDR2 is YNNKEL (reference sequence). The CDR3 runs 11 residues. CDR3 nucleotide sequence: TGTGCCAGCAGCCTAGCGAATGGCTACACCTTC. Its translation is CASSLANGYTF. Using reference TRBV3-1 and TRBJ1-2 for the parts outside the CDR3, the full variable domain is DTAVSQTPKYLVTQMGNDKSIKCEQNLGHDTMYWYKQDSKKFLKIMFSYNNKELIINETVPNRFSPKSPDKAHLNLHINSLELGDSAVYFCASSLANGYTFGSGTRLTVV.

This sequence joins TRBV19 and TRBJ2-7, with D unresolved. Germline V lookup: CDR1 LNHDA, CDR2 SQIVND (reference sequence). V lost 5 bases to trimming and J lost 4 bases, with 6 bases between them. The CDR3 length is 11 residues. The CDR3 nucleotides are TGTGCCAGTAGTGGGCCGTACGAGCAGTACTTC. Amino acids: CASSGPYEQYF.